The clone carrying this T cell receptor (beta chain) was counted ten times or more. Its antigen is unidentified. The sample comes from a study of spatial heterogeneity in lung cancer. Study at large: In raw reads, more than nine appearances on average were recorded for each unique TCR and UMI combination.

Overall study results and limits: Ubiquitous expanded tumor TCRs showed up in blood more at resection than follow-up.

Time point reported: sample taken at primary tumor resection. Germline V lookup: CDR1 SGDLS, CDR2 YYNGEE. The CDR3 contains 17 residues. The trim removed 5 bases at V and 4 bases at J, leaving 16 bases unmatched. MiXCR, applied by TCRdb to the 5' RACE reads, yields one record per CDR3 protein. Among 20,000 to 25,000 distinct CDR3 sequences listed, 4.6% were seen once. The material sequenced was PBMCs, taken at surgery. This clonotype was sampled from a male donor with early-stage non-small cell lung cancer. The chain couples TRBV9 to TRBJ1-2; 8 nucleotides agree with TRBD1. The DNA of the CDR3 is TGTGCCAGCAGGAACTTGGGAACAGGGGGAGTGGGCTATGGCTACACCTTC. This gives the protein CASRNLGTGGVGYGYTF.